A selection of T cell receptor beta chains follows, all from one sample in a study of shared clonotypes between healthy human individuals. Assay used: immunoSEQ multiplex PCR; TCRdb lists only in-frame clones, some missing. Of about 990,000 clones listed, more than 75% are singletons. The sample comprised memory CD4+ T cells from PBMCs. The receptor source for this set is a man aged 18 to 30 in good health. Some clones in this sample may be carry-over from other donors' samples. Each CDR3 is given with its conserved first and last residue. Fields, in order: V gene, clone size, J gene, D gene, CDR3 DNA, CDR3 protein. D genes are given only for firm matches. Size is stated for part of the rows, as once, few or many counts, or as a class when the clone is expanded.

V: TRBV15
size: NA
J: TRBJ2-7
D: NA
DNA: TGTGCCACCAGCAGAGGTACTCCCGGGAGCTCCTACGAGCAGTACTTC
CDR3: CATSRGTPGSSYEQYF

V: TRBV7-9
size: NA
J: TRBJ2-1
D: NA
DNA: TGTGCCAGCAGCTTACCCTTAGGCGGGCTCGGCTACAATGAGCAGTTCTTC
CDR3: CASSLPLGGLGYNEQFF

V: TRBV5-6
size: NA
J: TRBJ2-3
D: TRBD2
DNA: TGTGCCAGCAGCTTGGGACTAGCGGGACGCACAGATACGCAGTATTTT
CDR3: CASSLGLAGRTDTQYF

V: TRBV29-1
size: NA
J: TRBJ1-4
D: NA
DNA: TGCAGCGTGCTCAGGGCCGGAGGAGAAAAACTGTTTTTT
CDR3: CSVLRAGGEKLFF

V: TRBV19
size: NA
J: TRBJ1-1
D: NA
DNA: TGTGCCAGTAGTTCAGGACGGGCGAACACTGAAGCTTTCTTT
CDR3: CASSSGRANTEAFF

V: TRBV5-6
size: NA
J: TRBJ1-3
D: TRBD1
DNA: TGTGCCAGCAGTTCTGACAGGGGTCCCTCTGGAAACACCATATATTTT
CDR3: CASSSDRGPSGNTIYF

V: TRBV6-4
size: NA
J: TRBJ2-7
D: TRBD1
DNA: TGTGCCAGCAGATTCCGGGACAGGGGGTACGAGCAGTACTTC
CDR3: CASRFRDRGYEQYF

V: TRBV4-2
size: NA
J: TRBJ2-2
D: TRBD2
DNA: TGTGCCAGCAGCCAAATCCCCCCGGGACTAGCGCTATTTATGAACACCGGGGAGCTGTTTTTT
CDR3: CASSQIPPGLALFMNTGELFF

V: TRBV28
size: NA
J: TRBJ2-1
D: NA
DNA: TGTGCCAGCAGTTTAGGATGGGCGATCCGCTACAATGAGCAGTTCTTC
CDR3: CASSLGWAIRYNEQFF

V: TRBV28
size: once
J: TRBJ1-5
D: TRBD1
DNA: TGTGCCAGCAGACAGGGGGGTAGCAATCAGCCCCAGCATTTT
CDR3: CASRQGGSNQPQHF

V: TRBV4-1
size: NA
J: TRBJ2-3
D: TRBD1
DNA: TGCGCCAGCAGAACCGGGACAGGGTTTACAGATACGCAGTATTTT
CDR3: CASRTGTGFTDTQYF

V: TRBV7-2
size: NA
J: TRBJ1-2
D: TRBD1
DNA: TGTGCCAGCAGCCCAGGACAGGCGCTCCTCTATGGCTACACCTTC
CDR3: CASSPGQALLYGYTF

V: TRBV27
size: NA
J: TRBJ2-7
D: NA
DNA: TGTGCCAGCAGTTTAAGTGGCGGGGTAATGGGGCAGTACTTC
CDR3: CASSLSGGVMGQYF

V: TRBV4-2
size: NA
J: TRBJ2-1
D: TRBD1
DNA: TGTGCCAGCAGCCAAGATTTGAGGACAGGGGGAGAGCAGTTCTTC
CDR3: CASSQDLRTGGEQFF

V: TRBV29-1
size: NA
J: TRBJ1-2
D: NA
DNA: TGCAGCGTTGGAGAAAACTATGGCTACACCTTC
CDR3: CSVGENYGYTF

V: TRBV25-1
size: NA
J: TRBJ2-5
D: NA
DNA: TGTGCCAGCAGTGGTCAAGAGACCCAGTACTTC
CDR3: CASSGQETQYF

V: TRBV2
size: many
J: TRBJ2-7
D: TRBD1
DNA: TGTGCCAGTGGGGACAGGGGGCGCATTAACGAGCAGTACTTC
CDR3: CASGDRGRINEQYF

V: TRBV28
size: few
J: TRBJ2-3
D: NA
DNA: TGTGCCAGCAGTTCCCCCTGGTTGTTCTCGGCCACCCCGGTAGATACGCAGTATTTT
CDR3: CASSSPWLFSATPVDTQYF

V: TRBV7-2
size: NA
J: TRBJ2-1
D: NA
DNA: TGTGCCAGCAGCTCCCTCGGACTTCTCTACAATGAGCAGTTCTTC
CDR3: CASSSLGLLYNEQFF

V: TRBV18
size: NA
J: TRBJ2-1
D: NA
DNA: TGTGCCAGCTCACCGGTTGACGGTATTGAGCAGTTCTTC
CDR3: CASSPVDGIEQFF

V: TRBV6-1
size: NA
J: TRBJ2-3
D: NA
DNA: TGTGCCAGCAGACCCCTCTCGGGCCGCACAGATACGCAGTATTTT
CDR3: CASRPLSGRTDTQYF

V: TRBV11-1
size: few
J: TRBJ1-3
D: NA
DNA: TGTGCCAGCAGCTTAGAAGCGGTATCTGGAAACACCATATATTTT
CDR3: CASSLEAVSGNTIYF

V: TRBV9
size: NA
J: TRBJ2-7
D: TRBD2
DNA: TGTGCCAGCAGCGTTACTAGCGGGATACCCTCAACCTACGAGCAGTACTTC
CDR3: CASSVTSGIPSTYEQYF

V: TRBV2
size: few
J: TRBJ1-2
D: TRBD1
DNA: TGTGCCAGCAGATCCGAACAGGGGGCTTATGGCTACACCTTC
CDR3: CASRSEQGAYGYTF

V: TRBV7-6
size: NA
J: TRBJ1-5
D: NA
DNA: TGTGCCAGCAGCCCAGGGCGGGCCGCAATGGCGTATAGCAATCAGCCCCAGCATTTT
CDR3: CASSPGRAAMAYSNQPQHF

V: TRBV28
size: NA
J: TRBJ1-5
D: NA
DNA: TGTGCCAGCAGTTTCGGCAGGGTCCAGCCCCAGCATTTT
CDR3: CASSFGRVQPQHF

V: TRBV28
size: NA
J: TRBJ1-6
D: NA
DNA: TGTGCCAGCAGTTCCAGTCGGGGCTCCTATAATTCACCCCTCCACTTT
CDR3: CASSSSRGSYNSPLHF